The 18 T cell receptor beta chains below come from one sample, sequenced in a study of CD8 T cells in ankylosing spondylitis. TCRdb reanalysed the 5' RACE reads using MiXCR and keeps one entry per CDR3 protein. The table shows 150,000 or so distinct CDR3 sequences, with roughly 34% occurring only once. The sample was synovial fluid, either unsorted or a sorted T cell fraction (not recorded which). The origin of the receptors is a male donor with ankylosing spondylitis.

The chain combines TRBV10-3 with TRBJ2-1; 8 bases are a match to TRBD2. Germline CDR1 reads ENHRY; CDR2 reads SYGVKD. With V trimmed by 11 bases and J by 9 bases, 12 bases remained unmatched. The CDR3 has 13 amino acids. The CDR3 DNA follows: TGTGCCTCACTGGATCCGGGGGGGGGTGAGCAGTTCTTC. The encoded protein is CASLDPGGGEQFF.

This clonotype was recorded many times. The genes are TRBV10-2 and TRBJ1-6, with 11 positions matching TRBD1. CDR3 length: 16 residues. J lost 3 bases, V lost 5 bases, and 3 bases had no gene match. The germline V gene encodes CDR1 WSHSY and CDR2 SAAADI. Written as DNA, the CDR3 is TGCGCCAGCAGTTCCGGGACAGGGGGCTATAATTCACCCCTCCACTTT. This translates into CASSSGTGGYNSPLHF.

The sample holds a few counts of this clonotype. In nucleotides, the CDR3 is TGTGCCAGCACGGCCGGGTGGGCAAAAAATGAGCAGTTCTTC. Protein sequence: CASTAGWAKNEQFF. The V call is TRBV12-3 or TRBV12-4, the J call TRBJ2-1; D is unresolved. There are 14 residues in the CDR3. The V end lost 7 bases, the J end lost 7 bases, and 17 bases lay between the germline ends.

The chain employs TRBV5-6 and TRBJ2-3; weak D call: TRBD1 (6 bases). The CDR3 has 15 residues. Germline V gene sequence: CDR1 SGHDT, CDR2 YYEEEE. Trimming removed 3 bases from V and 6 bases from J, with 17 bases in between. CDR3 coding DNA: TGTGCCAGCAGCTGGGGGCGCCGATCATCTGATACGCAGTATTTT. As protein: CASSWGRRSSDTQYF.

This clonotype was counted between two and nine times. This rearrangement joins TRBV6-2 or TRBV6-3 to TRBJ2-5; 9 bases match TRBD1. The CDR3 length is 17 residues. V shed 2 bases, J shed 2 bases, and the junction held 9 bases outside the gene matches. Germline V gives CDR1 MNHEY, CDR2 SVGEGT. The CDR3 DNA reads TGTGCCAGCAGTTACCCGGGACAGGGCTGGGGGCAAGAGACCCAGTACTTC. It specifies CASSYPGQGWGQETQYF.

The chain is built from TRBV6-2 or TRBV6-3 and TRBJ1-1; D is undetermined. CDR3 size: 15 residues. Per germline, CDR1 MNHEY and CDR2 SVGEGT. The V end lost 7 bases, the J end lost 1 base, and 16 bases lay between the germline ends. In nucleotides, the CDR3 is TGTGCCAGCACCTCCTCAGAAAAACGGAACACTGAAGCTTTCTTT. Amino acid sequence: CASTSSEKRNTEAFF.

This sequence joins TRBV20-1 and TRBJ2-7, with 12 bases lining up with TRBD2. There are 14 residues in the CDR3. CDR1 is DFQATT and CDR2 is SNEGSKA in the germline V gene (reference sequence). Trimming cost V 5 bases and J 7 bases; bases outside gene matches: 9. The CDR3 loop is CSASTGTSGPEQYF. For the CDR3, the DNA is TGCAGTGCTTCAACCGGGACTAGCGGGCCTGAGCAGTACTTC.

This clonotype was seen only a few times. The chain carries TRBV6-2 or TRBV6-3 and TRBJ2-2, with 9 bases aligning to TRBD1. J was trimmed by 4 bases and V by 5 bases; bases with no gene match: 5. Germline CDR1 MNHEY, CDR2 SVGEGT. The CDR3 covers 15 residues. The CDR3 is CASSQQGAGTGELFF. The CDR3 coding sequence is TGTGCCAGCAGTCAACAGGGGGCCGGCACCGGGGAGCTGTTTTTT.

The table lists this clonotype with a few counts. The rearrangement links TRBV6-1 to TRBJ1-2; no firm D call. The CDR3 runs to 16 residues. Per the germline V gene, CDR1 is MNHNS and CDR2 is SASEGT. Trimming pared 2 bases from V and 4 bases from J, leaving 17 bases between. CDR3 in amino acids: CASSELAPVMGYGYTF. The CDR3 DNA reads as TGTGCCAGCAGTGAATTGGCGCCGGTGATGGGCTATGGCTACACCTTC.

The table lists this clonotype with a few counts. The chain carries TRBV12-3 or TRBV12-4 and TRBJ2-3; 7 nucleotides line up with TRBD2. V shed 5 bases and J 2 bases; nucleotides not matched to a gene: 7. This CDR3 is built from 15 residues. The CDR3 loop is CASSPSGVNTDTQYF. The DNA for the CDR3 is TGTGCCAGCAGTCCCAGCGGGGTCAACACAGATACGCAGTATTTT.

This clonotype was observed a few times. The rearrangement joins TRBV3-1 to TRBJ2-7; D is unresolved. The CDR3 runs to 14 residues. CDR1 LGHDT and CDR2 YNNKEL come from the germline V gene (reference sequence). V lost 2 bases to trimming and J lost 9 bases, with 17 bases between them. The CDR3 DNA reads TGTGCCAGCAGCCAAAGTTCCTCTAAGGTTGGGCAGTACTTC. This codes for CASSQSSSKVGQYF.

The genes are TRBV19 and TRBJ1-4, with D maybe TRBD1 (6 bases). V lost 7 bases and J 7 bases, leaving 19 bases between the germline ends. Looked up from germline, CDR1 is LNHDA and CDR2 is SQIVND (reference sequence). The CDR3 runs 15 residues. CDR3 coding DNA: TGTGCCAGTACCTCGGGGGGCAAATCGACTGAAAAACTGTTTTTT. This codes for CASTSGGKSTEKLFF. Variable domain in full (rest from reference TRBV19 and TRBJ1-4): DGGITQSPKYLFRKEGQNVTLSCEQNLNHDAMYWYRQDPGQGLRLIYYSQIVNDFQKGDIAEGYSVSREKKESFPLTVTSAQKNPTAFYLCASTSGGKSTEKLFFGSGTQLSVL.

The chain couples TRBV20-1 to TRBJ2-7; D perhaps matches TRBD2 (5 bases). The CDR3 contains 14 residues. The V gene lost 0 bases and the J gene lost 6 bases, with 15 bases spanning the gap. Per germline, CDR1 DFQATT and CDR2 SNEGSKA (reference sequence). For the CDR3, the DNA is TGCAGTGCTAGAGATCGGAGGTGGGGAAGCGAGCAGTACTTC. Encoded protein: CSARDRRWGSEQYF.

This chain connects TRBV3-1 to TRBJ1-1; D uncertain. CDR3 size: 12 residues. Trimming took off 6 bases at V and 3 bases at J, with 8 bases between the two ends. CDR1 is LGHDT and CDR2 is YNNKEL in the germline V gene (reference sequence). CDR3 loop: CASSLDHTEAFF. The CDR3 DNA reads TGTGCCAGCAGTCTCGACCACACTGAAGCTTTCTTT.

V is TRBV29-1 and J is TRBJ2-3; perhaps TRBD2 as D (5 bases). Germline lookup yields CDR1 SQVTM and CDR2 ANQGSEA. V was pared by 6 bases and J by 5 bases, with 9 bases between. The length of the CDR3 is 11 residues. This CDR3 is CSVGTRDTQYF. Here the CDR3 DNA reads TGCAGCGTGGGAACTAGAGATACGCAGTATTTT.

Ten or more counts support this clonotype. The rearrangement joins TRBV2 to TRBJ1-5; D may be TRBD1 (5 bases). The germline CDR1 and CDR2 sequences are SNHLY and FYNNEI. The CDR3 extends over 15 amino acids. V was trimmed by 6 bases and J by 7 bases, leaving 19 bases between them. In DNA, the CDR3 is TGTGCCAGCAGCCGAGATCCAGGGAACGGGCAGCCCCAGCATTTT. Translation gives CASSRDPGNGQPQHF.

V usage is TRBV12-3 or TRBV12-4 and J usage is TRBJ2-1; 11 bases agree with TRBD2. V was clipped by 0 bases and J by 5 bases; unmatched bases: 0. There are 15 residues in the CDR3. CDR3 coding DNA: TGTGCCAGCAGTTTAGCGGGACTAGCGGACAATGAGCAGTTCTTC. This codes for CASSLAGLADNEQFF.

This rearrangement joins TRBV6-2 or TRBV6-3 to TRBJ2-1, with 8 nucleotides matching TRBD1. The CDR3 has 16 residues. J was trimmed by 4 bases and V by 2 bases; bases with no gene match: 7. From germline, CDR1 is MNHEY and CDR2 SVGEGT. DNA of the CDR3: TGTGCCAGCAGTTACAAATCCAGGGGGCCGTACAATGAGCAGTTCTTC. Protein product: CASSYKSRGPYNEQFF.